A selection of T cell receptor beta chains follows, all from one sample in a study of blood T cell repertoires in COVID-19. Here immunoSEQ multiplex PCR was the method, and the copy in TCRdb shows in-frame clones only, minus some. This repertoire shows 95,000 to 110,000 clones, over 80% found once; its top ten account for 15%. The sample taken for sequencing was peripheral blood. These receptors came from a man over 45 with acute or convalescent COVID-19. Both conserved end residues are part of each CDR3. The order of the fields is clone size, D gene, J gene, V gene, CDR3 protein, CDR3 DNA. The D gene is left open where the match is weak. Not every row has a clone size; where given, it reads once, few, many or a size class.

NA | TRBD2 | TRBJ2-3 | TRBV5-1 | CASSPPPGLAGAPTDTQYF | TGCGCCAGCAGCCCACCCCCGGGACTAGCGGGAGCACCAACAGATACGCAGTATTTT
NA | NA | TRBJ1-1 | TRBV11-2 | CASSLGTGKGTEAFF | TGTGCCAGCAGCTTAGGGACGGGGAAAGGCACTGAAGCTTTCTTT
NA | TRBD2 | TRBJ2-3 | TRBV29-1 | CSVAGGSTDTQYF | TGCAGCGTTGCGGGGGGTAGCACAGATACGCAGTATTTT
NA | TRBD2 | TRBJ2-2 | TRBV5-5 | CASSRTSGANTGELFF | TGTGCCAGCAGCAGGACTAGCGGAGCAAACACCGGGGAGCTGTTTTTT
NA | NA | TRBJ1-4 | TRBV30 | CAWSVNRNEKLFF | TGTGCCTGGAGTGTCAACAGGAACGAAAAACTGTTTTTT
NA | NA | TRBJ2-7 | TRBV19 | CARREAGNEQYF | TGTGCCAGAAGGGAAGCGGGTAACGAGCAGTACTTC
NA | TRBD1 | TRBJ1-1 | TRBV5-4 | CASSQKTGLNTEAFF | TGTGCCAGCAGCCAAAAGACAGGGTTGAACACTGAAGCTTTCTTT
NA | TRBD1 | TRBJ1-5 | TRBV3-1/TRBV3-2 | CASSFGTAGQPQHF | TGTGCCAGCAGCTTCGGGACAGCCGGGCAGCCCCAGCATTTT
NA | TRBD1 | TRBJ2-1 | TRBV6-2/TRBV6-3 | CASSSAGTGVYYNEQFF | TGTGCCAGCAGTTCCGCCGGGACAGGAGTTTACTACAATGAGCAGTTCTTC
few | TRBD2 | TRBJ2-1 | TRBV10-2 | CASTPSRTSGRVENEQFF | TGCGCCAGCACCCCTTCCCGGACTAGCGGGAGAGTAGAGAATGAGCAGTTCTTC
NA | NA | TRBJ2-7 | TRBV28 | CASSLWSGSYEQYF | TGTGCCAGCAGTTTATGGAGCGGCTCCTACGAGCAGTACTTC
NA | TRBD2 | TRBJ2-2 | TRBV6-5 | CASNAGGLNTGELFF | TGTGCCAGCAACGCCGGGGGGTTGAACACCGGGGAGCTGTTTTTT
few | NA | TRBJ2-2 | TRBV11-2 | CASSAANTGELFF | TGTGCCAGCAGTGCAGCGAACACCGGGGAGCTGTTTTTT
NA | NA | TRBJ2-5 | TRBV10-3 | CAISESSGPQETQYF | TGTGCCATCAGTGAGTCGTCAGGCCCCCAAGAGACCCAGTACTTC
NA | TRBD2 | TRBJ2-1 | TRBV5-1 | CASSLGLAGDEQFF | TGCGCCAGCAGCTTGGGACTAGCGGGAGATGAGCAGTTCTTC
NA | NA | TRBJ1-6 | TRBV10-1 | CASSDGGIGDNSPLHF | TGCGCCAGCAGTGACGGAGGGATCGGGGATAATTCACCCCTCCACTTT
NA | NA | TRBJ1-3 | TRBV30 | CAWSRLSSGNTIYF | TGTGCCTGGAGTCGACTGAGCTCTGGAAACACCATATATTTT
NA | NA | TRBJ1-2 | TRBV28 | CASSLDEGDYGYTF | TGTGCCAGCAGTTTGGATGAGGGTGACTATGGCTACACCTTC
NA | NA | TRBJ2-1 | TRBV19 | CASSFRVLGGFEQFF | TGTGCCAGTAGTTTCAGGGTCCTGGGGGGTTTTGAGCAGTTCTTC
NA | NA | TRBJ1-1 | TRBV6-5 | CVSSSPDRNTEAFF | TGTGTCAGCAGCTCCCCTGACAGGAACACTGAAGCTTTCTTT
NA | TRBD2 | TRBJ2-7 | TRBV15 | CATSRDRVSGSLRGEQYF | TGTGCCACCAGCAGAGATCGGGTTAGCGGGAGCCTAAGGGGCGAGCAGTACTTC
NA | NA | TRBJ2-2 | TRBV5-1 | CASSSDTVTGELFF | TGCGCCAGCAGCTCCGACACAGTCACCGGGGAGCTGTTTTTT
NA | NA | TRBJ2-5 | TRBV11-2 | CASSLVLQNQETQYF | TGTGCCAGCAGCTTAGTTTTACAGAACCAAGAGACCCAGTACTTC
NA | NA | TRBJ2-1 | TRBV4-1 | CASSQGGARAYNEQFF | TGCGCCAGCAGCCAAGGGGGCGCCCGAGCCTACAATGAGCAGTTCTTC
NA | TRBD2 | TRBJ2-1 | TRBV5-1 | CASSLGAGAGDEQFF | TGCGCCAGCAGCTTGGGGGCGGGAGCGGGCGATGAGCAGTTCTTC
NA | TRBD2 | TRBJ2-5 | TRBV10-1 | CASSGTPGGRVETQYF | TGCGCCAGCAGTGGAACGCCGGGAGGGCGGGTAGAGACCCAGTACTTC
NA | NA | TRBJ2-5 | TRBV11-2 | CASSFPPTRYQETQYF | TGTGCCAGCAGCTTTCCCCCGACTAGATACCAAGAGACCCAGTACTTC
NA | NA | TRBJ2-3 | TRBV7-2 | CASSLALATDTQYF | TGTGCCAGCAGCTTAGCCCTAGCAACAGATACGCAGTATTTT
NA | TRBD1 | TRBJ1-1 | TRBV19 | CASIPRRGPRGTEAFF | TGTGCCAGTATCCCGAGGAGGGGGCCCCGAGGCACTGAAGCTTTCTTT
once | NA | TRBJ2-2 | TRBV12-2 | CASRLEAGGNTGELFF | TGTGCAAGTCGCTTAGAGGCAGGGGGGAACACCGGGGAGCTGTTTTTT
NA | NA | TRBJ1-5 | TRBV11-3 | CASSPGLDQPQHF | TGTGCCAGCAGCCCTGGACTGGATCAGCCCCAGCATTTT
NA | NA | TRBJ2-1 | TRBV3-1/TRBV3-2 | CASSQAYNEQFF | TGTGCCAGCAGCCAAGCTTACAATGAGCAGTTCTTC
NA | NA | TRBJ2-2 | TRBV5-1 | CASSLGTSRELFF | TGCGCCAGCAGCTTGGGGACATCTAGGGAGCTGTTTTTT
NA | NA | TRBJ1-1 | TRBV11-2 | CASAVGGNTEAFF | TGTGCCTCGGCGGTGGGGGGAAACACTGAAGCTTTCTTT
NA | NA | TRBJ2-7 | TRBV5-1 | CASSSSASGTTKQYF | TGCGCCAGCAGTTCATCCGCCTCCGGGACAACGAAGCAGTACTTC
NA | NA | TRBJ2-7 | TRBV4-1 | CASSQETDDEQYF | TGCGCCAGCAGCCAAGAGACAGACGACGAGCAGTACTTC
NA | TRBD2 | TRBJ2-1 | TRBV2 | CASSWGGEQFF | TGTGCCAGCAGTTGGGGGGGTGAGCAGTTCTTC